This entry features one TCR beta chain sequence. The source of the sample is a study of blood T cell repertoires in COVID-19. Background on the study: Specimens from acute and convalescent COVID-19 originated in the United States, Italy and Spain.

Original analysis: Estimates of nucleated cell counts were drawn from the amplification of reference gene primers. Clones were read by immunoSEQ multiplex PCR, and TCRdb kept only the in-frame ones, dropping some. Clone size and the V and J calls come from that table; the DNA yielded D and trimming. The sample holds tens of thousands of clones, more than 85% seen once. Trimming removed 7 bases at V and 0 bases at J, with 9 bases between. The length of the CDR3 is 13 residues. Germline V gives CDR1 MDHEN, CDR2 SYDVKM. The source of this sequence is a human donor with active COVID-19. The donor label of this sample is uncertain. The chain employs TRBV28 and TRBJ1-1, with D unclear. The sequenced material came from peripheral blood. The CDR3 DNA follows: TGTGCCAGCATTACCCTAATGAACACTGAAGCTTTCTTT. As protein: CASITLMNTEAFF.